The present T cell receptor beta chain was sequenced within a study of PD-L1 blockade in urothelial cancer. Between the trimmed V and J ends, which lost 0 bases and 1 base, there was a span of 9 bases. Germline-derived CDR1 and CDR2 are LGHNA and YNFKEQ. This CDR3 has 15 amino acids. Data came from immunoSEQ multiplex PCR; TCRdb stores just in-frame clones and leaves some out. This table has tens of thousands of clones, more than 65% appearing once. This clone was seen a few times. The chain uses TRBV4-2 and TRBJ1-1; no clear D. The clonotype comes from a man in his sixties with urothelial cancer. The material was PBMCs, obtained around atezolizumab (anti-PD-L1) treatment. The CDR3: CASSQDIGENTEAFF. As DNA, the CDR3 is TGTGCCAGCAGCCAAGATATCGGAGAGAACACTGAAGCTTTCTTT.